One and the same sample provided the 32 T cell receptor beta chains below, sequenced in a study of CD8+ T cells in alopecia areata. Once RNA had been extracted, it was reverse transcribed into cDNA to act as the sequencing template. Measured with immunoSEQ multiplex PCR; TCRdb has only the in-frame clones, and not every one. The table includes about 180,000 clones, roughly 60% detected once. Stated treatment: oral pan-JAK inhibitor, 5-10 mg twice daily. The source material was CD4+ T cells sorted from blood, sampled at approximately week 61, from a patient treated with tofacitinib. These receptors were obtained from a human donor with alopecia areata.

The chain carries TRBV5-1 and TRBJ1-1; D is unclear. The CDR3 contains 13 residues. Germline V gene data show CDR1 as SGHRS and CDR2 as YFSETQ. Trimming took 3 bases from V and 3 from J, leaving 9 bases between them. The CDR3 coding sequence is TGCGCCAGCAGCTCCCCCCCCGACACTGAAGCTTTCTTT. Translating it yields CASSSPPDTEAFF. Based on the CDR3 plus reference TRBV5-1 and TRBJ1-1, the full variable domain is KAGVTQTPRYLIKTRGQQVTLSCSPISGHRSVSWYQQTPGQGLQFLFEYFSETQRNKGNFPGRFSGRQFSNSRSEMNVSTLELGDSALYLCASSSPPDTEAFFGQGTRLTVV.

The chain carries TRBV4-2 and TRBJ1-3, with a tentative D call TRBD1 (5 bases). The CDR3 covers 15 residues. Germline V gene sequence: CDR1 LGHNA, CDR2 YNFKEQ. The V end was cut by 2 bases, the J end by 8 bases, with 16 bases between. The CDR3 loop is CASSQNEGLGDTIYF. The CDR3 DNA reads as TGTGCCAGCAGCCAAAACGAGGGGCTAGGGGACACCATATATTTT.

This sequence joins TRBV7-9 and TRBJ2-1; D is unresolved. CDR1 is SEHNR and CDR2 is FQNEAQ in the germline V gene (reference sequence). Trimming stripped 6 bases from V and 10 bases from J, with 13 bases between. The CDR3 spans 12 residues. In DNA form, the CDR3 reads TGTGCCAGCAGTTACGCAGGAGACGAGCAGTTCTTC. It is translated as CASSYAGDEQFF. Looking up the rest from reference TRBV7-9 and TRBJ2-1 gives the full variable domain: DTGVSQNPRHKITKRGQNVTFRCDPISEHNRLYWYRQTLGQGPEFLTYFQNEAQLEKSRLLSDRFSAERPKGSFSTLEIQRTEQGDSAMYLCASSYAGDEQFFGPGTRLTVL.

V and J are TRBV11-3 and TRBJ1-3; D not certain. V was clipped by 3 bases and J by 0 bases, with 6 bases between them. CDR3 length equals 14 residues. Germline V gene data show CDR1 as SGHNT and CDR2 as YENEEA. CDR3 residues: CASSFEYSGNTIYF. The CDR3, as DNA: TGTGCCAGCAGCTTCGAGTACTCTGGAAACACCATATATTTT.

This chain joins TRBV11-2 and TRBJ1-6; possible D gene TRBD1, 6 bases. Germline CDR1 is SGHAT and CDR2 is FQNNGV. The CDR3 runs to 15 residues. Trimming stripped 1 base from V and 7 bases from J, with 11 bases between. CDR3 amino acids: CASSLVAGDNSPLHF. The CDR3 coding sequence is TGTGCCAGCAGCTTAGTAGCAGGGGACAATTCACCCCTCCACTTT.

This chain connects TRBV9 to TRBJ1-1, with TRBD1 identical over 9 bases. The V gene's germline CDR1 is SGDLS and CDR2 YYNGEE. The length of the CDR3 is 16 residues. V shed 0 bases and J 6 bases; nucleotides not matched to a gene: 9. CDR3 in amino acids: CASSVGGQGLSSEAFF. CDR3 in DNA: TGTGCCAGCAGCGTAGGGGGACAGGGCCTGTCGTCTGAAGCTTTCTTT.

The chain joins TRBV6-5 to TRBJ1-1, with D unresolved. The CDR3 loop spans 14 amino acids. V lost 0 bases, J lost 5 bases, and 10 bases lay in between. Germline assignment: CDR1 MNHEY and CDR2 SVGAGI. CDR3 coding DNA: TGTGCCAGCAGTTACTCAGGGTGGCAAACTGAAGCTTTCTTT. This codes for CASSYSGWQTEAFF.

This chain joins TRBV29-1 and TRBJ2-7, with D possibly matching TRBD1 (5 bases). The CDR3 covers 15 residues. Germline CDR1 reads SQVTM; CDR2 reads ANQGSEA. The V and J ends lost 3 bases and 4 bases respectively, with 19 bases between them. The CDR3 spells CSVDIRGASSYEQYF. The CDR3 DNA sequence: TGCAGCGTTGACATTCGTGGGGCCAGTAGTTACGAGCAGTACTTC.

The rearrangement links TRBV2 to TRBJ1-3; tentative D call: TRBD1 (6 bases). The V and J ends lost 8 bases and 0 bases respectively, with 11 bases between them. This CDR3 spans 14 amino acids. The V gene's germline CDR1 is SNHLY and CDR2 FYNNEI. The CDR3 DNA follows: TGTGCCAGCCTCCCGGGACACTCTGGAAACACCATATATTTT. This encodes CASLPGHSGNTIYF.

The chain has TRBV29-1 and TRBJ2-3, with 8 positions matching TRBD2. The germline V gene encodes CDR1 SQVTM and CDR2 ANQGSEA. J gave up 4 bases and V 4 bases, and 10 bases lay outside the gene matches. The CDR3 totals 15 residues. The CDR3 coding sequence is TGCAGCGTTGGCCTCGGGACTAGTAAAGCAGATACGCAGTATTTT. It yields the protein CSVGLGTSKADTQYF.

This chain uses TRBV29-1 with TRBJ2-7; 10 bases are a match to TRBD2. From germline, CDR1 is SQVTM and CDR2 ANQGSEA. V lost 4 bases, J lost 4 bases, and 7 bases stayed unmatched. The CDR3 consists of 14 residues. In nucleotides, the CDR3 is TGCAGCGTTGGAACTAGCGGGGCTATATACGAGCAGTACTTC. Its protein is CSVGTSGAIYEQYF.

This CDR3 reads CASSLERQRSMNTEAFF. The CDR3 region has the DNA TGTGCCAGCAGCTTGGAACGACAGCGTTCGATGAACACTGAAGCTTTCTTT. The chain links TRBV5-5 to TRBJ1-1; the D gene is possibly TRBD1 (5 bases). The CDR3 sequence is 17 residues long. CDR1 is SGHKS, CDR2 YYEKEE, per germline (reference sequence). V was clipped by 0 bases and J by 0 bases, with 15 bases between them.

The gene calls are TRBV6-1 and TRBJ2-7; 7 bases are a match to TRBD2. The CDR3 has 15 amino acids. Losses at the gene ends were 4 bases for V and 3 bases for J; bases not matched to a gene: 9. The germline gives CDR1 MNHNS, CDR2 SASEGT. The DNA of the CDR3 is TGTGCCAGCAGTGTGGCGGGGGAGGGTCTCTACGAGCAGTACTTC. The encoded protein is CASSVAGEGLYEQYF.

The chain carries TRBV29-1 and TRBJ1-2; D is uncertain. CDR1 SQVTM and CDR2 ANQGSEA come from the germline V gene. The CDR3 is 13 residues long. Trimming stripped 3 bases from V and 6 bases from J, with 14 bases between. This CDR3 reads CSVDSATSDGYTF. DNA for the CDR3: TGCAGCGTTGATTCGGCCACCTCTGATGGCTACACCTTC. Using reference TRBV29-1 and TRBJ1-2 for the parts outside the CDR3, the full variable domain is SAVISQKPSRDICQRGTSLTIQCQVDSQVTMMFWYRQQPGQSLTLIATANQGSEATYESGFVIDKFPISRPNLTFSTLTVSNMSPEDSSIYLCSVDSATSDGYTFGSGTRLTVV.

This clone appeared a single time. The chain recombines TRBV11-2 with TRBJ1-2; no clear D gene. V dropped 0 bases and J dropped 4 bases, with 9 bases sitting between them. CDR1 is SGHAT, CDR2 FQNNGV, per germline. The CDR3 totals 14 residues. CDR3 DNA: TGTGCCAGCAGCTTAGAGCCGGGGTCCTATGGCTACACCTTC. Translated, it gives CASSLEPGSYGYTF.

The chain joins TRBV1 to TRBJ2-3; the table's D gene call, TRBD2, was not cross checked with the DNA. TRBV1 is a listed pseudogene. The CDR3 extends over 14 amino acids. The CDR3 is CTSSLAGATDTQYF. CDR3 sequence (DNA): TGCACCAGCAGCCTAGCGGGGGCCACAGATACGCAGTATTTT.

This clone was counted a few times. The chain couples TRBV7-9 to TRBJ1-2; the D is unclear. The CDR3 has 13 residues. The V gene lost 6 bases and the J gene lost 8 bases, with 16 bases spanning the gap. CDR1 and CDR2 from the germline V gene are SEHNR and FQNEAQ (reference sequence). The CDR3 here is CASSPAVQGGYTF. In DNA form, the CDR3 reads TGTGCCAGCAGTCCGGCTGTGCAAGGCGGCTACACCTTC.

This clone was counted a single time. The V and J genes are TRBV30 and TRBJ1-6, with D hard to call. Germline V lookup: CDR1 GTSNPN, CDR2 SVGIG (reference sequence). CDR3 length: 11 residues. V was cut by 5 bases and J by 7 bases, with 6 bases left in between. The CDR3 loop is CAWRPNSPLHF. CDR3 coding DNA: TGTGCCTGGCGCCCAAATTCACCCCTCCACTTT.

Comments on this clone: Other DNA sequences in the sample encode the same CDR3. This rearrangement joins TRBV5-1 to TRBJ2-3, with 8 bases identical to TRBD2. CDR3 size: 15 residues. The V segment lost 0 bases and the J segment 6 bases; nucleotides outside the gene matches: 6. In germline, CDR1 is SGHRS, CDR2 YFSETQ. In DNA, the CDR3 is TGCGCCAGCAGCTTGGTCACGGGGGGGCCTGATACGCAGTATTTT. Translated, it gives CASSLVTGGPDTQYF.

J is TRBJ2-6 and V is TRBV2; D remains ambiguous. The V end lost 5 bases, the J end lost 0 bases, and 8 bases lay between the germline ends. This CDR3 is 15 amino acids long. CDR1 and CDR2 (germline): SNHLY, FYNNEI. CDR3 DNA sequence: TGTGCCAGCAGTTGGGAAAGCTCTGGGGCCAACGTCCTGACTTTC. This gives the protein CASSWESSGANVLTF.

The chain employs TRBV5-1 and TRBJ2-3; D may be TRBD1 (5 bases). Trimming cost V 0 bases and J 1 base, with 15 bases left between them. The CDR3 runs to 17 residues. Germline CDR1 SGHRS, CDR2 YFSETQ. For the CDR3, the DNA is TGCGCCAGCAGCTTGGCTACAGGCCTACCGGGCACAGATACGCAGTATTTT. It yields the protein CASSLATGLPGTDTQYF.

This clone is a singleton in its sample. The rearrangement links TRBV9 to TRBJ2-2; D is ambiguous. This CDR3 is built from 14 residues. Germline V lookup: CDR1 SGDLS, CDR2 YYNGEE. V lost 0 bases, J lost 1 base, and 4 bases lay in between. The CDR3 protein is CASSVELNTGELFF. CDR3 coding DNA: TGTGCCAGCAGCGTAGAACTGAACACCGGGGAGCTGTTTTTT.

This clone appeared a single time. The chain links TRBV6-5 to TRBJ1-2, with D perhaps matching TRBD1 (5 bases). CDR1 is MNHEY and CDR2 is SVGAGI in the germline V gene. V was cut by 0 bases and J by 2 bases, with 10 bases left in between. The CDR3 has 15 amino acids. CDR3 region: CASSYSRAGNYGYTF. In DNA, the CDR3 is TGTGCCAGCAGTTACTCGAGAGCAGGGAACTATGGCTACACCTTC.

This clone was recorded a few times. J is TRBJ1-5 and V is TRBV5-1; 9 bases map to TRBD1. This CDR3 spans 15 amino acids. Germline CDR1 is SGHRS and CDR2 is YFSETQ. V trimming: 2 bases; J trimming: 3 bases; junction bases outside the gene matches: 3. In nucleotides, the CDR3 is TGCGCCAGCAGCTTTGGGGACAGGGTCAATCAGCCCCAGCATTTT. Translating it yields CASSFGDRVNQPQHF.

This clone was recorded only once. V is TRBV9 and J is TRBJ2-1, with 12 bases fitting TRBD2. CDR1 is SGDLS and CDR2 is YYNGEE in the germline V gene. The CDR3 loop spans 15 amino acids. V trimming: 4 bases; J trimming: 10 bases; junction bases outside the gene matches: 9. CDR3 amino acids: CASSPGTSGLGEQFF. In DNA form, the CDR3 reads TGTGCCAGCAGCCCCGGGACTAGCGGGTTAGGGGAGCAGTTCTTC.

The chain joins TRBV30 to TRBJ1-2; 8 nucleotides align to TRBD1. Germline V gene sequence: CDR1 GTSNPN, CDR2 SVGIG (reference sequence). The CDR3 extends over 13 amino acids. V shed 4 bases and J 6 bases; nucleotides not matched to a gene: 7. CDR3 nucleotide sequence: TGTGCCTGGACCCTTGGGACAGGAAATGGCTACACCTTC. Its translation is CAWTLGTGNGYTF.

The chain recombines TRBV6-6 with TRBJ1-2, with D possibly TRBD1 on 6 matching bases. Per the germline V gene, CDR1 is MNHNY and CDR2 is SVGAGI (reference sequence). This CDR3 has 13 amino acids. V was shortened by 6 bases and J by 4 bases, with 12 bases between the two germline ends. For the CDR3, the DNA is TGTGCCAGCAGCCTGACAGGAGGCTATGGCTACACCTTC. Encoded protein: CASSLTGGYGYTF.

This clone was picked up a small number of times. The CDR3 sequence: CAWRVGGLAGGRSYNEQFF. The CDR3 bases are TGTGCCTGGAGAGTCGGAGGACTAGCGGGGGGCCGTTCCTACAATGAGCAGTTCTTC. The V call is TRBV30, the J call TRBJ2-1, with TRBD2 identical over 14 bases. The CDR3 has 19 amino acids. J lost 1 base, V lost 3 bases, and 11 bases had no gene match. Per the germline V gene, CDR1 is GTSNPN and CDR2 is SVGIG (reference sequence).

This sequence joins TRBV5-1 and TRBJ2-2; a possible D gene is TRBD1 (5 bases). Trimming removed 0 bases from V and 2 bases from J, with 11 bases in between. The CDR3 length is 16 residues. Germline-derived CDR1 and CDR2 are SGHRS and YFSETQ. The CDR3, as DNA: TGCGCCAGCAGCTTGGATGCGGACACCAACACCGGGGAGCTGTTTTTT. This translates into CASSLDADTNTGELFF.

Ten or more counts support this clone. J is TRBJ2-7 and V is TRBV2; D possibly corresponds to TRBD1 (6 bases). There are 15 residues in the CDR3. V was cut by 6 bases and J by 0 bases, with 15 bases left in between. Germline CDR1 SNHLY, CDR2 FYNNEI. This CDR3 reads CASSADSIPSYEQYF. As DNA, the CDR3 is TGTGCCAGCAGCGCGGACAGCATCCCCTCCTACGAGCAGTACTTC. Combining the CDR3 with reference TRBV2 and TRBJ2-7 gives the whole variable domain EPEVTQTPSHQVTQMGQEVILRCVPISNHLYFYWYRQILGQKVEFLVSFYNNEISEKSEIFDDQFSVERPDGSNFTLKIRSTKLEDSAMYFCASSADSIPSYEQYFGPGTRLTVT.

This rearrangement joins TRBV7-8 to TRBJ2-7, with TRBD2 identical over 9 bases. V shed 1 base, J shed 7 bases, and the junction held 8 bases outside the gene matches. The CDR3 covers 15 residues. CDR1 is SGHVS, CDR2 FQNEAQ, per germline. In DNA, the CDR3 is TGTGCCAGCAGCTTAGTCCTAGCGGGGACCTCGGAGCAGTACTTC. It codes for CASSLVLAGTSEQYF.

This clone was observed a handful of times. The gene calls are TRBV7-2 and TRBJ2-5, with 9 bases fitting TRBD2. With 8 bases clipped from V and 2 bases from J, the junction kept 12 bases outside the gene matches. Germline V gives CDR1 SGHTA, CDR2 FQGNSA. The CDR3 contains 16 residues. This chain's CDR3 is CASARTRGLAQETQYF. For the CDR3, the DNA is TGTGCCAGCGCCAGGACCCGGGGACTAGCTCAAGAGACCCAGTACTTC.